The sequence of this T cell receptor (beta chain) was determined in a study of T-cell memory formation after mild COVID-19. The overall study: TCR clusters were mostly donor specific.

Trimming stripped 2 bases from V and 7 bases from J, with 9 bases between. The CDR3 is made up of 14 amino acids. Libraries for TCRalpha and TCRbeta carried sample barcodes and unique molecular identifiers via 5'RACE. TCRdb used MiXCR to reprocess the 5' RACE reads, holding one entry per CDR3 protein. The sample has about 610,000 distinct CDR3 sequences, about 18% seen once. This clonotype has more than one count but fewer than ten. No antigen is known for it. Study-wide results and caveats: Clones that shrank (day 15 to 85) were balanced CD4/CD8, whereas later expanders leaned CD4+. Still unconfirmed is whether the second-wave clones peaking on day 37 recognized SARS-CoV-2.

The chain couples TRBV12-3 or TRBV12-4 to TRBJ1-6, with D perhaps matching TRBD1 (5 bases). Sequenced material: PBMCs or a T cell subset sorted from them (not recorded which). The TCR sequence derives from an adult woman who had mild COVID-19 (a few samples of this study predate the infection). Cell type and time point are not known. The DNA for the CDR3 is TGTGCCAGCAGTTTAATGGGGGAAAATTCACCCCTCCACTTT. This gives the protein CASSLMGENSPLHF.